A single sample is the source of the 24 T cell receptor beta chains below, sequenced in a study of OX40 agonist ivuxolimab in advanced cancers. Receptor amplification or capture employed the immunoSEQ multiplex PCR assay. Drawn from immuneACCESS, this table holds only the in-frame rearrangements with V and J called that TCRdb kept. Clones are partly lost; checked studies trace under half to an unresolved V gene and leave the rest unexplained. The sample data list about 32,000 clones, and over 60% of these were observed just once. The biggest ten clones account for around a quarter of the sample. The material sequenced was CD4+ or CD8+ T cells sorted from blood, taken in a trial of the OX40 agonist ivuxolimab. The source is an adult with an advanced solid tumor such as melanoma, head and neck, liver or kidney cancer.

The chain uses TRBV9 and TRBJ2-3; D remains unclear. The CDR3 extends over 15 amino acids. Germline values: CDR1 SGDLS, CDR2 YYNGEE. V dropped 3 bases and J dropped 6 bases, with 17 bases sitting between them. CDR3 coding DNA: TGTGCCAGCAGCGCCAGCGCAATAGCACCTGATACGCAGTATTTT. It yields the protein CASSASAIAPDTQYF.

The chain couples TRBV5-8 to TRBJ2-3; 8 bases line up with TRBD2. This CDR3 has 15 residues. From germline, CDR1 is SGHTS and CDR2 YDEGEE. V shed 4 bases and J 6 bases; nucleotides not matched to a gene: 10. The CDR3 reads CASSRTWTSMDTQYF. The CDR3 nucleotides are TGTGCCAGCAGCCGAACGTGGACTAGCATGGATACGCAGTATTTT. The whole variable domain, remainder taken from reference TRBV5-8 and TRBJ2-3, is EAGVTQSPTHLIKTRGQQATLRCSPISGHTSVYWYQQALGLGLQFLLWYDEGEERNRGNFPPRFSGRQFPNYSSELNVNALELEDSALYLCASSRTWTSMDTQYFGPGTRLTVL.

The chain uses TRBV2 and TRBJ2-5; 7 bases line up with TRBD1. V shed 9 bases and J 2 bases; nucleotides not matched to a gene: 6. The germline CDR1 and CDR2 sequences are SNHLY and FYNNEI. This CDR3 is 13 amino acids long. CDR3 protein: CASTRTGQETQYF. The CDR3, as DNA: TGTGCCAGTACCAGGACAGGACAAGAGACCCAGTACTTC.

This clone was found a few times. V and J are TRBV11-3 and TRBJ2-1, with 7 bases that match TRBD1. The CDR3 is made up of 13 amino acids. Unmatched junction bases numbered 10, after V lost 5 bases and J lost 12 bases. Germline-derived CDR1 and CDR2 are SGHNT and YENEEA. The CDR3 bases are TGTGCCAGCAGCGTGGGGACAGTCGGACTGCAGTTCTTC. Translation: CASSVGTVGLQFF.

The CDR3 here is CASSLEGTGGREQYF. CDR3 nucleotide sequence: TGTGCCAGCAGCTTAGAGGGGACAGGGGGGAGGGAGCAGTACTTC. J is TRBJ2-7 and V is TRBV7-2, with 11 bases aligning to TRBD1. This CDR3 region has 15 residues. Germline CDR1 is SGHTA and CDR2 is FQGNSA. Losses at the gene ends were 1 base for V and 7 bases for J; bases not matched to a gene: 6.

This chain joins TRBV19 and TRBJ1-5, with 12 positions matching TRBD1. Germline CDR1 LNHDA, CDR2 SQIVND (reference sequence). The CDR3 runs 17 residues. V dropped 4 bases and J dropped 6; count of bases not matched to a gene: 10. For the CDR3, the DNA is TGTGCCAGTAGTAGGGGACAGGGGGCCTCGTTTGGTCAGCCCCAGCATTTT. This gives the protein CASSRGQGASFGQPQHF.

Notes on this clone: The junction shows a germline mismatch at one end, possibly a read error. This chain uses TRBV2 with TRBJ2-3; D call uncertain. This CDR3 spans 14 amino acids. Looked up from germline, CDR1 is SNHLY and CDR2 is FYNNEI. CDR3 loop: CASSEEPSTDTQYF. In DNA form, the CDR3 reads TGTGCCAGCAGCGAAGAGCCTAGCACAGATACGCAGTATTTT.

The chain couples TRBV5-1 to TRBJ2-4; D not resolved. Germline values: CDR1 SGHRS, CDR2 YFSETQ. V lost 0 bases and J lost 0, with 7 bases in between. There are 15 residues in the CDR3. Here the CDR3 DNA reads TGCGCCAGCAGCTTGGGTGAGCTAGCCAAAAACATTCAGTACTTC. Protein sequence: CASSLGELAKNIQYF. The full variable domain, in which reference TRBV5-1 and TRBJ2-4 provide the parts outside the CDR3, is KAGVTQTPRYLIKTRGQQVTLSCSPISGHRSVSWYQQTPGQGLQFLFEYFSETQRNKGNFPGRFSGRQFSNSRSEMNVSTLELGDSALYLCASSLGELAKNIQYFGAGTRLSVL.

The rearrangement uses TRBV18 and TRBJ2-2; tentatively, D is TRBD1 (5 bases). The CDR3 length is 12 residues. The V gene's germline CDR1 is KGHSH and CDR2 LQKENI. V dropped 2 bases and J dropped 7 bases, with 5 bases sitting between them. As DNA, the CDR3 is TGTGCCAGCTCACCAACAGGCGGGGAGCTGTTTTTT. Translating it yields CASSPTGGELFF.

This clone came up a few times. This chain uses TRBV10-3 with TRBJ2-1, with D possibly being TRBD1 (5 bases). The CDR3 contains 14 residues. The germline V gene encodes CDR1 ENHRY and CDR2 SYGVKD. V lost 3 bases and J lost 9, with 15 bases in between. CDR3 sequence reads: CAISDGHVYGEQFF. The CDR3 coding sequence is TGTGCCATCAGTGACGGACACGTTTATGGTGAGCAGTTCTTC.

This clone is judged medium-sized (0.01 to 0.1%). The chain links TRBV5-6 to TRBJ1-1; tentatively, D is TRBD1 (6 bases). The V end lost 0 bases, the J end lost 1 base, and 10 bases lay between the germline ends. The CDR3 runs 15 residues. Germline CDR1 SGHDT, CDR2 YYEEEE. CDR3 nucleotides: TGTGCCAGCAGCTTGGGAGGGGGGGCGAACACTGAAGCTTTCTTT. It specifies CASSLGGGANTEAFF.

A few counts support this clone. The chain has TRBV19 and TRBJ1-2; 8 bases align to TRBD1. The CDR3 is made up of 13 amino acids. The V gene's germline CDR1 is LNHDA and CDR2 SQIVND (reference sequence). V shed 3 bases, J shed 4 bases, and the junction held 1 base outside the gene matches. CDR3 sequence reads: CASSIGQGYGYTF. CDR3 nucleotide sequence: TGTGCCAGTAGTATCGGACAGGGCTATGGCTACACCTTC.

The chain has TRBV6-1 and TRBJ2-5; D is perhaps TRBD1 (7 bases). The J call may be in error: the DNA end matches TRBJ2-7 better. This CDR3 has 15 amino acids. Germline loops: CDR1 MNHNS, CDR2 SASEGT. In nucleotides, the CDR3 is TGTGCCAGCAGTGAAGTGGCAGGGGGGAACTACGAGCAGTACTTC. Amino acid sequence: CASSEVAGGNYEQYF.

As concerns this clone: The identical CDR3 is also encoded by other nucleotide sequences in the sample. The chain links TRBV5-8 to TRBJ1-2; D possibly corresponds to TRBD1 (5 bases). This CDR3 contains 14 residues. V dropped 2 bases and J dropped 5 bases, with 13 bases sitting between them. Germline loops: CDR1 SGHTS, CDR2 YDEGEE. The CDR3 protein is CASSFGQGRYGYTF. DNA of the CDR3: TGTGCCAGCAGCTTCGGACAAGGGAGGTATGGCTACACCTTC.

The CDR3 spells CASSRGSYNEQFF. The CDR3 DNA reads as TGTGCCAGCAGCCGGGGCTCTTACAATGAGCAGTTCTTC. The chain employs TRBV4-2 and TRBJ2-1; possible D gene TRBD1, 5 bases. V shed 4 bases and J shed 4 bases, with 8 bases lying between them. The CDR3 is made up of 13 amino acids. Germline values: CDR1 LGHNA, CDR2 YNFKEQ.

Here the CDR3 DNA reads TGTGCCAGTTCTAGCGGGGAAACCTACGAGCAGTACTTC. Its protein is CASSSGETYEQYF. The chain combines TRBV7-6 with TRBJ2-7; 9 nucleotides line up with TRBD2. CDR3 size: 13 residues. The junction had 5 bases not matched to a gene; V was cut back by 9 bases and J by 2 bases. CDR1 is SGHVS and CDR2 is FNYEAQ in the germline V gene.

V and J are TRBV7-9 and TRBJ2-1; 10 bases are shared with TRBD2. Per germline, CDR1 SEHNR and CDR2 FQNEAQ (reference sequence). Germline trimming cut 5 bases from V and 5 bases from J; bases unmatched to any gene: 6. The CDR3 contains 15 residues. CDR3 amino acids: CASSRSGGADNEQFF. The CDR3 DNA sequence: TGTGCCAGCAGCCGGAGCGGGGGGGCGGACAATGAGCAGTTCTTC.

The sample holds one count of this clone. The V gene is TRBV5-6, the J gene TRBJ1-6; D ambiguous. CDR3 length: 16 residues. Trimming stripped 3 bases from V and 10 bases from J, with 20 bases between. CDR1 and CDR2 (germline): SGHDT, YYEEEE. The CDR3 protein is CASSSWTLPLLSPLHF. The CDR3 DNA sequence: TGTGCCAGCAGCTCCTGGACGCTCCCGTTGTTATCACCCCTCCACTTT.

This clone was picked up a small number of times. This sequence joins TRBV7-6 and TRBJ1-3; tentatively, D is TRBD1 (5 bases). V gave up 1 base and J gave up 0 bases, with 7 bases separating them. The CDR3 runs to 15 residues. Germline V gene lookup returns CDR1 SGHVS and CDR2 FNYEAQ. The CDR3 is CASSLGGPSGNTIYF. The DNA for the CDR3 is TGTGCCAGCAGCTTAGGGGGCCCCTCTGGAAACACCATATATTTT. Full variable domain (rest looked up from reference TRBV7-6 and TRBJ1-3): GAGVSQSPRYKVTKRGQDVALRCDPISGHVSLYWYRQALGQGPEFLTYFNYEAQQDKSGLPNDRFSAERPEGSISTLTIQRTEQRDSAMYRCASSLGGPSGNTIYFGEGSWLTVV.

The V call is TRBV6-4, the J call TRBJ1-2, with 8 bases aligning to TRBD1. This CDR3 is built from 12 residues. CDR1 is MRHNA and CDR2 is SNTAGT in the germline V gene. Germline trimming cut 8 bases from V and 4 bases from J; bases unmatched to any gene: 3. CDR3 nucleotide sequence: TGTGCCAGCCCAACAGGGGGCTATGGCTACACCTTC. Amino acid sequence: CASPTGGYGYTF.

This clone was counted a single time. The rearrangement uses TRBV12-5 and TRBJ1-6; 9 nucleotides align to TRBD1. This CDR3 is built from 14 residues. Germline CDR1 and CDR2: LGHNT and FRNRAP. V trimming: 6 bases; J trimming: 8 bases; junction bases outside the gene matches: 5. CDR3 in amino acids: CASGTQGAHSPLHF. CDR3 bases: TGTGCTAGTGGGACACAGGGGGCTCATTCACCCCTCCACTTT.

V and J are TRBV19 and TRBJ2-7; D may match TRBD1 or TRBD2 (5 bases each). The CDR3 has 16 residues. With 8 bases removed from V and 2 bases from J, the gap between germline ends came to 22 bases. Germline CDR1 and CDR2: LNHDA and SQIVND (reference sequence). CDR3 in amino acids: CASCARRVTGPYEQYV. In DNA, the CDR3 is TGTGCCAGTTGTGCCCGTAGGGTTACGGGGCCCTACGAGCAGTACGTC.

This chain uses TRBV30 with TRBJ2-2; the D gene is possibly TRBD1 (6 bases). Trimming removed 0 bases at V and 7 bases at J, with 12 bases between. The CDR3 spans 14 residues. Germline CDR1 reads GTSNPN; CDR2 reads SVGIG (reference sequence). CDR3 in amino acids: CAWSVLTGHGELFF. The CDR3 DNA sequence: TGTGCCTGGAGTGTACTAACAGGGCACGGGGAGCTGTTTTTT.

The genes are TRBV2 and TRBJ2-5; D unclear. Trimming took 6 bases from V and 5 from J, leaving 13 bases between them. The germline CDR1 and CDR2 sequences are SNHLY and FYNNEI. The CDR3 covers 13 residues. CDR3: CASSWWGGETQYF. The CDR3 DNA reads TGTGCCAGCAGCTGGTGGGGTGGGGAGACCCAGTACTTC. Based on the CDR3 plus reference TRBV2 and TRBJ2-5, the full variable domain is EPEVTQTPSHQVTQMGQEVILRCVPISNHLYFYWYRQILGQKVEFLVSFYNNEISEKSEIFDDQFSVERPDGSNFTLKIRSTKLEDSAMYFCASSWWGGETQYFGPGTRLLVL.